This T cell receptor beta chain was sequenced in a study of shared clonotypes between healthy human individuals. Study as a whole: CD4 naive and CD4 memory each took three plates per donor, while CD8 naive took two and CD8 memory one. Whole-study findings and limits: The low donor count limited represented genetic and exposure-history diversity.

Method: immunoSEQ multiplex PCR; TCRdb's copy keeps in-frame clones and lacks some. The table includes about 820,000 clones, 90% to 95% detected once. As to this clone: Its antigen is currently unknown.

Naive CD8 cells, CD45RO-negative and positively selected for CCR7, excluded terminally differentiated effector memory CD45RA+ cells. V gave up 4 bases and J gave up 0 bases, with 6 bases separating them. The CDR3 sequence is 12 residues long. Per the germline V gene, CDR1 is SQVTM and CDR2 is ANQGSEA. The sequenced sample was naive CD8+ T cells sorted from blood. The chain links TRBV29-1 to TRBJ1-1; D is unclear. This clonotype was obtained from a man aged 25-45 years in good health. CDR3 nucleotide sequence: TGCAGCGTTGGAAATGTGAACACTGAAGCTTTCTTT. It yields the protein CSVGNVNTEAFF.